This T cell receptor beta chain was captured in a study of regulatory T cells in long-lasting Graves disease. The CDR3 has 15 amino acids. Trimming took 5 bases from V and 8 from J; bases not matched to a gene: 10. Germline V CDR1 and CDR2: MNHNS, SASEGT. Assembly of TCR beta libraries relied on iRepertoire HTBI primers together with Arm-PCR of CDR3 regions. TCRdb recomputed calls from the multiplex PCR reads with MiXCR, one row per CDR3 protein. In the table there are approximately 440,000 distinct CDR3 sequences, around 16% of which are singletons. The time point denotes: newly diagnosed GD, antithyroid drugs for less than 3 months. The authors made the TCR library using RNA they extracted from PBMCs. This clonotype came up many times. These data were likewise used in another study, on T cells in Graves' hyperthyroidism and ophthalmopathy.

The sequences come from peripheral blood mononuclear cells (PBMCs), collected at new diagnosis, from a patient treated with antithyroid drugs. The gene calls are TRBV6-1 and TRBJ1-4; 8 nucleotides agree with TRBD1. This TCR derives from a man aged 35 to 55 with Graves disease. The CDR3 coding sequence is TGTGCCAGCAGTCCCGGACAGGGAGGTAGCGAAAAACTGTTTTTT. Translation gives CASSPGQGGSEKLFF.